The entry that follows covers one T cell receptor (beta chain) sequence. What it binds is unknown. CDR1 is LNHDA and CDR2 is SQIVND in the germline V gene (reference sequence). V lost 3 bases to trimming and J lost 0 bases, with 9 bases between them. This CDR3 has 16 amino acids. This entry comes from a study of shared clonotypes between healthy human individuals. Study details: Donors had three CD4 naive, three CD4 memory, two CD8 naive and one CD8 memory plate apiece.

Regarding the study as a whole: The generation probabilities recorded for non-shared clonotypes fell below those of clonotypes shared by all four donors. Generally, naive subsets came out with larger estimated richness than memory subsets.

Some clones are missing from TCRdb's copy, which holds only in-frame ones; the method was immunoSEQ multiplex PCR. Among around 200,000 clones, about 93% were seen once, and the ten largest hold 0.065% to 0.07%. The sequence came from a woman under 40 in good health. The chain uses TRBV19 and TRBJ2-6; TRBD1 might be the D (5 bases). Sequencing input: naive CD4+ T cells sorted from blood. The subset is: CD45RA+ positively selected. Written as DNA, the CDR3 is TGTGCCAGTAGTATTTGGGGCAACTCTGGGGCCAACGTCCTGACTTTC. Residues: CASSIWGNSGANVLTF.